Presented here are 29 T cell receptor beta chains from one specimen sequenced in a study of OX40 agonist ivuxolimab in advanced cancers. Sequencing was performed with immunoSEQ multiplex PCR; in TCRdb, only in-frame clones are kept and a portion is missing. The sample records around 72,000 clones, 80% to 95% being singletons. Specimen: CD4+ or CD8+ T cells sorted from blood, collected in a trial of the OX40 agonist ivuxolimab. These receptors were collected from an adult with an advanced solid tumor such as melanoma, head and neck, liver or kidney cancer.

V and J are TRBV4-1 and TRBJ1-3, with 7 positions matching TRBD1. Germline lookup yields CDR1 MGHRA and CDR2 YSYEKL. V lost 5 bases and J lost 0; bases outside the gene matches: 4. The CDR3 extends over 15 amino acids. The CDR3 sequence is CASSSDRLSGNTIYF. Here the CDR3 DNA reads TGCGCCAGCAGCTCGGACAGGCTCTCTGGAAACACCATATATTTT.

The CDR3 DNA reads TGCGCCAGCAGCTTAGGGGGCCCCACTGAAGCTTTCTTT. Translation gives CASSLGGPTEAFF. The chain uses TRBV5-1 and TRBJ1-1, with 7 bases matching TRBD1. Germline V gene lookup returns CDR1 SGHRS and CDR2 YFSETQ. Trimming removed 2 bases from V and 4 bases from J; junction bases left unmatched: 2. The CDR3 spans 13 residues.

This clone occurred once. The chain links TRBV28 to TRBJ2-3, with unresolved D. The V gene's germline CDR1 is MDHEN and CDR2 SYDVKM. Trimming took off 3 bases at V and 5 bases at J, with 9 bases between the two ends. CDR3 length: 13 residues. The CDR3 sequence: CASSFGSVDTQYF. CDR3 sequence (DNA): TGTGCCAGCAGTTTCGGTTCGGTAGATACGCAGTATTTT.

This chain joins TRBV10-3 and TRBJ2-7, with 9 bases identical to TRBD1. Germline CDR1 and CDR2: ENHRY and SYGVKD. The CDR3 loop spans 16 amino acids. V lost 4 bases and J lost 2; bases outside the gene matches: 9. CDR3 nucleotides: TGTGCCATCAGTGGAGGGTTGGGGACAGGGACCTACGAGCAGTACTTC. Translating it yields CAISGGLGTGTYEQYF.

The chain links TRBV18 to TRBJ2-1; possible D gene TRBD1, 5 bases. V gave up 0 bases and J gave up 8 bases, with 20 bases separating them. The CDR3 has 17 residues. Germline V lookup: CDR1 KGHSH, CDR2 LQKENI. The CDR3: CASSPPEGARAADEQFF. The CDR3 nucleotides are TGTGCCAGCTCACCACCGGAAGGCGCCAGGGCGGCCGATGAGCAGTTCTTC.

V gene TRBV7-3 combines with J gene TRBJ2-3; 8 bases agree with TRBD2. The CDR3 totals 17 residues. V dropped 4 bases and J dropped 3; count of bases not matched to a gene: 12. Germline CDR1 is SGHTA and CDR2 is FQGTGA. CDR3 sequence reads: CASSSSGGGPGTDTQYF. As DNA, the CDR3 is TGTGCCAGCAGCTCCTCCGGCGGGGGGCCGGGGACAGATACGCAGTATTTT.

The chain recombines TRBV5-1 with TRBJ2-3; D may correspond to TRBD1 or TRBD2 (6 bases each). The CDR3 is 16 amino acids. The germline V and J ends were trimmed by 4 bases and 2 bases, with 17 bases remaining between them. Germline V CDR1 and CDR2: SGHRS, YFSETQ. The CDR3 DNA follows: TGCGCCAGCAGCCCCGCTGTGGGGGGCCACACAGATACGCAGTATTTT. Translating it yields CASSPAVGGHTDTQYF. Full variable domain (outside the CDR3, taken from reference TRBV5-1 and TRBJ2-3): KAGVTQTPRYLIKTRGQQVTLSCSPISGHRSVSWYQQTPGQGLQFLFEYFSETQRNKGNFPGRFSGRQFSNSRSEMNVSTLELGDSALYLCASSPAVGGHTDTQYFGPGTRLTVL.

This sequence joins TRBV28 and TRBJ2-1; D not certain. CDR3 length: 10 residues. Germline-derived CDR1 and CDR2 are MDHEN and SYDVKM. V was cut by 10 bases and J by 9 bases, with 10 bases left in between. CDR3 sequence reads: CATRDGEQFF. The CDR3, as DNA: TGTGCCACCCGTGACGGTGAGCAGTTCTTC.

The chain couples TRBV7-2 to TRBJ2-5, with 10 bases that match TRBD1. CDR3 size: 15 residues. After removal of 4 bases from V and 7 bases from J, the junction contained 9 bases not matched to a gene. In germline, CDR1 is SGHTA, CDR2 FQGNSA. CDR3 sequence: CASSSRQGAMGTQYF. The DNA for the CDR3 is TGTGCCAGCAGCTCCCGACAGGGGGCAATGGGGACCCAGTACTTC.

The CDR3 spells CASSPAGTRFVEQYF. The CDR3 bases are TGTGCCAGCTCACCAGCTGGGACCCGCTTCGTCGAGCAGTACTTC. V and J are TRBV18 and TRBJ2-7; either TRBD1 or TRBD2 may fit D (5 bases each). V lost 2 bases and J 6 bases, leaving 17 bases between the germline ends. CDR1 and CDR2 from the germline V gene are KGHSH and LQKENI. The CDR3 length is 15 residues.

The CDR3 bases are TGTGCCAGCAGCCACCTCGGGGGGGGGTATAGCAAAAACATTCAGTACTTC. It yields the protein CASSHLGGGYSKNIQYF. This sequence joins TRBV4-2 and TRBJ2-4; 8 positions agree with TRBD2. The germline gives CDR1 LGHNA, CDR2 YNFKEQ. J lost 3 bases, V lost 3 bases, and 10 bases had no gene match. The CDR3 length is 17 residues.

This clone was seen once. V usage is TRBV4-1 and J usage is TRBJ2-2, with 7 bases that match TRBD2. Unmatched junction bases numbered 7, after V lost 4 bases and J lost 2 bases. The CDR3 runs to 16 residues. The germline V gene encodes CDR1 MGHRA and CDR2 YSYEKL. This CDR3 reads CASSPGGGRNTGELFF. In nucleotides, the CDR3 is TGCGCCAGCAGCCCGGGGGGAGGCAGAAACACCGGGGAGCTGTTTTTT.

The V gene is TRBV7-6, the J gene TRBJ2-7; 8 positions match TRBD1. The CDR3 covers 17 residues. The trim removed 3 bases at V and 3 bases at J, leaving 13 bases unmatched. Looked up from germline, CDR1 is SGHVS and CDR2 is FNYEAQ. The CDR3 loop reads CASSFHRVRDRLYEQYF. The CDR3, as DNA: TGTGCCAGCAGCTTCCACCGAGTCCGGGACAGGCTCTACGAGCAGTACTTC.

In nucleotides, the CDR3 is TGTGCCAGCAGCTTAAACGTGGGTTCTGGCTACACCTTC. Its protein product is CASSLNVGSGYTF. V and J are TRBV7-9 and TRBJ1-2; the D is unclear. V shed 2 bases and J shed 7 bases, with 11 bases lying between them. Germline V gene data show CDR1 as SEHNR and CDR2 as FQNEAQ (reference sequence). The CDR3 totals 13 residues.

The chain couples TRBV28 to TRBJ1-5; D gene uncertain. Trimming cost V 3 bases and J 6 bases, with 12 bases left between them. This CDR3 spans 14 amino acids. Per the germline V gene, CDR1 is MDHEN and CDR2 is SYDVKM. This CDR3 reads CASSFSQGIQPQHF. The CDR3 coding sequence is TGTGCCAGCAGTTTTTCCCAAGGGATTCAGCCCCAGCATTTT.

The chain links TRBV6-1 to TRBJ2-7, with 7 bases matching TRBD2. CDR3 length: 16 residues. Germline assignment: CDR1 MNHNS and CDR2 SASEGT. V was clipped by 4 bases and J by 5 bases; unmatched bases: 14. CDR3 region: CASSAHFQTSSHEQYF. The CDR3 bases are TGTGCCAGCAGTGCGCACTTTCAGACTAGCAGCCACGAGCAGTACTTC.

The chain uses TRBV18 and TRBJ2-7; no firm D call. V was pared by 2 bases and J by 4 bases, with 9 bases between. This CDR3 comprises 13 residues. Germline assignment: CDR1 KGHSH and CDR2 LQKENI. The CDR3 DNA sequence: TGTGCCAGCTCACCAAGCCAAGAGTACGAGCAGTACTTC. It translates to CASSPSQEYEQYF.

V usage is TRBV28 and J usage is TRBJ1-2, with 7 bases aligning to TRBD1. Germline V lookup: CDR1 MDHEN, CDR2 SYDVKM. Trimming at V came to 3 bases and at J to 1 base, leaving 11 bases not matched to a gene. This CDR3 has 17 residues. The CDR3 region has the DNA TGTGCCAGCAGTTTGGCACAGGGGATGATCCTTAACTATGGCTACACCTTC. Protein product: CASSLAQGMILNYGYTF.

The V and J genes are TRBV10-1 and TRBJ1-2; D uncertain. Trimming took 5 bases from V and 1 from J, leaving 8 bases between them. This CDR3 spans 13 amino acids. Looked up from germline, CDR1 is WNHNN and CDR2 is SYGVQD (reference sequence). In nucleotides, the CDR3 is TGCGCCAGCAGTCCCGGGAATAACTATGGCTACACCTTC. Residues: CASSPGNNYGYTF.

The gene calls are TRBV5-5 and TRBJ2-3; D uncertain. The CDR3 extends over 13 amino acids. Trimming took off 0 bases at V and 4 bases at J, with 6 bases between the two ends. Germline V gives CDR1 SGHKS, CDR2 YYEKEE (reference sequence). The CDR3 DNA sequence: TGTGCCAGCAGCTTGGCCGTGCCAGATACGCAGTATTTT. Translation gives CASSLAVPDTQYF.

This clone was counted a single time. The chain links TRBV19 to TRBJ1-5, with 11 nucleotides matching TRBD1. The CDR3 is made up of 17 amino acids. The germline V gene encodes CDR1 LNHDA and CDR2 SQIVND (reference sequence). J was trimmed by 0 bases and V by 3 bases; bases with no gene match: 4. CDR3 region: CASSMWDRGSSNQPQHF. The CDR3 DNA sequence: TGTGCCAGTAGTATGTGGGACAGGGGGTCTAGCAATCAGCCCCAGCATTTT.

The CDR3 spells CAILGGGGTYEQYF. The CDR3, as DNA: TGTGCCATCTTAGGAGGGGGGGGGACCTACGAGCAGTACTTC. J is TRBJ2-7 and V is TRBV18; TRBD2 is a possible D gene (7 bases). V lost 10 bases and J lost 2, with 18 bases in between. In germline, CDR1 is KGHSH, CDR2 LQKENI. The CDR3 extends over 14 amino acids.

The chain carries TRBV4-1 and TRBJ2-1, with 7 bases identical to TRBD2. This CDR3 comprises 16 residues. Trimming took 4 bases from V and 3 from J; bases not matched to a gene: 9. Germline V gene data show CDR1 as MGHRA and CDR2 as YSYEKL. The CDR3 loop is CASSPQLAGVYNEQFF. CDR3 DNA: TGCGCCAGCAGCCCCCAACTGGCGGGAGTCTACAATGAGCAGTTCTTC.

This rearrangement joins TRBV19 to TRBJ1-5; maybe TRBD1 (5 bases). The germline V gene encodes CDR1 LNHDA and CDR2 SQIVND (reference sequence). The CDR3 extends over 15 amino acids. Trimming took off 3 bases at V and 2 bases at J, with 11 bases between the two ends. In DNA, the CDR3 is TGTGCCAGTAGTATTGCTGGGGGAGGCAATCAGCCCCAGCATTTT. It encodes CASSIAGGGNQPQHF.

This chain connects TRBV7-2 to TRBJ2-7; D may be TRBD1 (5 bases). The CDR3 runs to 15 residues. The germline CDR1 and CDR2 sequences are SGHTA and FQGNSA. V shed 2 bases and J shed 0 bases, with 11 bases lying between them. The CDR3 nucleotides are TGTGCCAGCAGCTTATTGGGCAGGGTCTCCTACGAGCAGTACTTC. Translated: CASSLLGRVSYEQYF.

This chain uses TRBV5-1 with TRBJ2-5, with D unclear. CDR1 is SGHRS and CDR2 is YFSETQ in the germline V gene. V dropped 1 base and J dropped 7 bases, with 14 bases sitting between them. There are 14 residues in the CDR3. The CDR3 protein is CASSLTAGLGTQYF. The CDR3 DNA reads TGCGCCAGCAGCTTGACTGCCGGGCTGGGGACCCAGTACTTC.

This chain joins TRBV15 and TRBJ2-1; D is unclear. This CDR3 has 13 residues. Trimming pared 3 bases from V and 9 bases from J, leaving 12 bases between. Looked up from germline, CDR1 is LNHNV and CDR2 is YYDKDF (reference sequence). The CDR3: CATSRGSDFEQFF. CDR3 in DNA: TGTGCCACCAGCAGGGGGTCCGATTTTGAGCAGTTCTTC.

J is TRBJ2-5 and V is TRBV7-9, with 8 bases identical to TRBD1. The tail of the sequence fits TRBJ2-7 better, so the J call may be wrong. Germline lookup yields CDR1 SEHNR and CDR2 FQNEAQ (reference sequence). The CDR3 length is 13 residues. The DNA for the CDR3 is TGTGCCAGCAGCCCCCAGGGGGCTAACGAGCAGTACTTC. Residues: CASSPQGANEQYF.

The rearrangement joins TRBV6-8 to TRBJ2-1, with TRBD2 matching 9 bases. The germline V gene encodes CDR1 MNHGY and CDR2 SAAAGT. The length of the CDR3 is 16 residues. With 5 bases clipped from V and 6 bases from J, the junction kept 11 bases outside the gene matches. CDR3 region: CASSPPSREGSNEQFF. CDR3 coding DNA: TGTGCCAGCAGTCCCCCATCGCGGGAGGGCTCCAATGAGCAGTTCTTC.